This TCR beta chain was retrieved from a study of shared clonotypes between healthy human individuals. This clone was seen only a few times. This CDR3 is also generated by other DNA sequences in the sample. CDR1 and CDR2 from the germline V gene are SGHRS and YFSETQ. The CDR3 sequence is 14 residues long. Trimming took off 0 bases at V and 1 base at J, with 7 bases between the two ends. Original processing notes: ImmunoSEQ sequences covered only the junction and lacked quality scores; filtering therefore differed. Assay: immunoSEQ multiplex PCR; the TCRdb copy retains only in-frame clones and omits some. The DNA gave D and trimming, while V, J and clone size come from that table. The sample records 2 million to 2.5 million clones, over 85% being singletons.

The material sequenced was naive CD4+ T cells from PBMCs. The subset: CD45RA+ positively selected. V usage is TRBV5-1 and J usage is TRBJ1-1; D gene unclear. The origin of this receptor is a man aged 18 to 35 in good health. Some clones in this sample may be carry-over from other donors' samples. This chain's CDR3 is CASSLEGGNTEAFF. CDR3 in DNA: TGCGCCAGCAGCTTGGAGGGAGGGAACACTGAAGCTTTCTTT.